This paragraph reports one TCR beta chain. Its antigen is still unknown. Sequenced by immunoSEQ multiplex PCR; TCRdb stores in-frame clones only, minus some. Of some 80,000 clones detected, roughly 86% appear once; the ten largest clones hold 20% to 30%. The CDR3 extends over 12 amino acids. CDR1 is LNHDA and CDR2 is SQIVND in the germline V gene (reference sequence). V lost 5 bases and J lost 8, with 9 bases in between. The data belong to a study of OX40 agonist ivuxolimab in advanced cancers. Study results and limitations: Still undetermined is the antigen specificity of the expanded peripheral T cells. At 0.1-3.0 mg/kg, partial responders had clonal expansion among the lowest observed.

This chain joins TRBV19 and TRBJ1-4; D not certain. The TCR sequence derives from an adult with an advanced solid tumor such as melanoma, head and neck, liver or kidney cancer. The specimen was CD4+ or CD8+ T cells sorted from blood, collected in a trial of the OX40 agonist ivuxolimab. In nucleotides, the CDR3 is TGTGCCAGTAGTCTTCGATTCGAAAAACTGTTTTTT. Amino acids: CASSLRFEKLFF.